This T cell receptor beta chain was identified in a study of blood T cell repertoires in COVID-19. Background on the study: Samples representing acute and convalescent COVID-19 were sourced from the United States, Italy and Spain. Nucleic acid was either cDNA or gDNA, and it came from T cells, B-cell-depleted T cells, or PBMCs.

Original processing methods: Counts of nucleated cells, estimated from reference gene primer amplification, were obtained. The table came from immunoSEQ multiplex PCR; TCRdb's copy has only in-frame clones and leaves some out. Clonal size and the V and J genes are those of that table, whereas D and trimming came from the DNA. The data show approximately 210,000 clones, with approximately 84% seen just once and around 7.3% held by the top ten. The CDR3 has 18 residues. Germline assignment: CDR1 MDHEN and CDR2 SYDVKM. With V trimmed by 5 bases and J by 1 base, 14 bases remained unmatched. Sequencing was done on a sample of peripheral blood. V and J are TRBV28 and TRBJ2-3; 8 bases agree with TRBD1. This receptor was identified in a woman between 50 and 59 years old with active or convalescent COVID-19. The CDR3 nucleotides read TGTGCCAGCAGTCTCCACCCTGACAGGGGTTTTGGCACAGATACGCAGTATTTT. Encoded protein: CASSLHPDRGFGTDTQYF.